The 16 T cell receptor beta chains below all came from one sample that was sequenced in a study of CD8 T cells in ankylosing spondylitis. TCRdb reprocessed the 5' RACE reads via MiXCR and lists one record per CDR3 protein. The table lists 300,000 to 350,000 distinct CDR3 sequences, roughly 20% of them singletons. The source material was blood, either unsorted or a sorted T cell fraction (not recorded which). The receptors were sampled from a female donor with ankylosing spondylitis or in good health (not recorded which).

This clonotype has at least ten counts. This chain joins TRBV6-1 and TRBJ2-1; 8 bases map to TRBD2. Germline trimming cut 5 bases from V and 6 bases from J; bases unmatched to any gene: 9. Looked up from germline, CDR1 is MNHNS and CDR2 is SASEGT. The CDR3 totals 15 residues. CDR3 nucleotides: TGTGCCAGCAGTCCACGGGGGGGACTCCTCAATGAGCAGTTCTTC. Translation: CASSPRGGLLNEQFF.

The rearrangement joins TRBV6-1 to TRBJ2-1, with 9 bases matching TRBD2. Trimming removed 6 bases from V and 0 bases from J; junction bases left unmatched: 9. The CDR3 extends over 17 amino acids. Germline V gene data show CDR1 as MNHNS and CDR2 as SASEGT. The CDR3 DNA follows: TGTGCCAGCAGCCTCGGGACTAGCTCGATCTCCTACAATGAGCAGTTCTTC. This translates into CASSLGTSSISYNEQFF.

This clonotype was seen once. CDR3 sequence: CASKSVPGTQYF. The CDR3 DNA sequence: TGCGCCAGCAAGTCCGTACCAGGAACCCAGTACTTC. The chain carries TRBV10-1 and TRBJ2-5; D unclear. This CDR3 contains 12 residues. Trimming removed 7 bases from V and 8 bases from J, with 14 bases in between. The germline V gene encodes CDR1 WNHNN and CDR2 SYGVQD (reference sequence).

Only a few counts were recorded for this clonotype. The V call is TRBV11-2, the J call TRBJ2-3; TRBD1 might be the D (5 bases). The length of the CDR3 is 15 residues. Germline V lookup: CDR1 SGHAT, CDR2 FQNNGV. V was clipped by 0 bases and J by 4 bases, with 11 bases between them. Here the CDR3 DNA reads TGTGCCAGCAGCTTAGATAGGGGAACGGCAGATACGCAGTATTTT. Its protein is CASSLDRGTADTQYF.

In its sample, this clonotype was seen a few times. The rearrangement uses TRBV20-1 and TRBJ2-7; possible D gene TRBD2, 6 bases. Between the trimmed V and J ends, which lost 3 bases and 4 bases, there was a span of 13 bases. Germline V gives CDR1 DFQATT, CDR2 SNEGSKA (reference sequence). The CDR3 contains 13 residues. CDR3: CSASFRRDYEQYF. The CDR3 bases are TGCAGTGCTAGTTTCAGGAGGGATTACGAGCAGTACTTC.

This clonotype was picked up a small number of times. The V call is TRBV2, the J call TRBJ2-3; the match to TRBD2 covers 13 bases. This CDR3 is built from 15 residues. The junction had 8 bases not matched to a gene; V was cut back by 8 bases and J by 6 bases. CDR1 and CDR2 (germline): SNHLY, FYNNEI. CDR3 nucleotide sequence: TGTGCCAGCGGGACTAGCGGGAAACCCGGGGATACGCAGTATTTT. Translating gives CASGTSGKPGDTQYF.

The chain has TRBV20-1 and TRBJ2-3; TRBD2 agrees at 10 bases. This CDR3 spans 12 amino acids. Germline loops: CDR1 DFQATT, CDR2 SNEGSKA (reference sequence). V trimming: 5 bases; J trimming: 11 bases; junction bases outside the gene matches: 7. CDR3 sequence reads: CSAPTSGKVQYF. In nucleotides, the CDR3 is TGCAGTGCTCCCACTAGCGGGAAGGTGCAGTATTTT.

This clonotype was counted many times. The chain joins TRBV29-1 to TRBJ2-3; tentative D call: TRBD2 (5 bases). Trimming removed 4 bases from V and 6 bases from J, with 8 bases in between. The CDR3 length is 11 residues. Germline V gives CDR1 SQVTM, CDR2 ANQGSEA. This CDR3 is CSVVGADTQYF. The CDR3 DNA reads as TGCAGCGTTGTGGGAGCGGATACGCAGTATTTT.

The chain employs TRBV2 and TRBJ2-3, with a weak D call TRBD2 (5 bases). CDR3 size: 14 residues. Germline V gene sequence: CDR1 SNHLY, CDR2 FYNNEI. V was clipped by 4 bases and J by 3 bases, with 11 bases between them. CDR3 sequence: CASSGEGETDTQYF. CDR3 sequence (DNA): TGTGCCAGCAGTGGCGAGGGTGAGACAGATACGCAGTATTTT.

This clonotype came up a few times. The chain employs TRBV6-2 or TRBV6-3 and TRBJ2-6, with D perhaps matching TRBD2 (5 bases). Germline V CDR1 and CDR2: MNHEY, SVGEGT. This CDR3 is built from 20 residues. Trimming removed 2 bases at V and 3 bases at J, with 23 bases between. CDR3 protein: CASSYNGDSLGAYGANVLTF. The CDR3 nucleotides are TGTGCCAGCAGTTACAACGGGGATTCGCTCGGTGCGTATGGGGCCAACGTCCTGACTTTC.

The chain is built from TRBV20-1 and TRBJ2-5, with 7 bases that match TRBD2. Germline trimming cut 0 bases from V and 5 bases from J; bases unmatched to any gene: 9. This CDR3 comprises 15 residues. Looked up from germline, CDR1 is DFQATT and CDR2 is SNEGSKA (reference sequence). The CDR3 DNA reads TGCAGTGCTAGAGACTACCGACTAGCTGGGGAGACCCAGTACTTC. Its translation is CSARDYRLAGETQYF.

This clonotype was seen at least ten times. The chain is built from TRBV20-1 and TRBJ2-1, with TRBD1 identical over 9 bases. From germline, CDR1 is DFQATT and CDR2 SNEGSKA (reference sequence). The CDR3 extends over 15 amino acids. Trimming removed 5 bases from V and 0 bases from J; junction bases left unmatched: 5. The CDR3 spells CSAEQGASSYNEQFF. The CDR3 bases are TGCAGTGCTGAACAGGGGGCGAGCTCCTACAATGAGCAGTTCTTC.

The J gene is TRBJ2-1, the V gene TRBV20-1; no clear D gene. Trimming removed 5 bases at V and 2 bases at J, with 16 bases between. Germline V gene data show CDR1 as DFQATT and CDR2 as SNEGSKA (reference sequence). This CDR3 is built from 15 residues. CDR3 residues: CSAGVEKGTYNEQFF. The CDR3 nucleotides read TGCAGTGCTGGAGTGGAGAAGGGTACCTACAATGAGCAGTTCTTC.

This clonotype showed up many times. The CDR3 region has the DNA TGCAGCGTTGAAGGCTCCTCCTACGAGCAGTACTTC. Translated: CSVEGSSYEQYF. The chain couples TRBV29-1 to TRBJ2-7, with D hard to call. Trimming left V 1 base short and J 0 bases short, with 4 bases between. CDR1 and CDR2 from the germline V gene are SQVTM and ANQGSEA. CDR3 length: 12 amino acids.

This clonotype was counted between two and nine times. The chain has TRBV5-1 and TRBJ1-4; D unresolved. This CDR3 contains 14 residues. V gave up 0 bases and J gave up 5 bases, with 8 bases separating them. The V gene's germline CDR1 is SGHRS and CDR2 YFSETQ. CDR3 in amino acids: CASSLVGRNEKLFF. CDR3 in DNA: TGCGCCAGCAGCTTGGTTGGGAGAAATGAAAAACTGTTTTTT. The whole variable domain, filled in from reference TRBV5-1 and TRBJ1-4, reads KAGVTQTPRYLIKTRGQQVTLSCSPISGHRSVSWYQQTPGQGLQFLFEYFSETQRNKGNFPGRFSGRQFSNSRSEMNVSTLELGDSALYLCASSLVGRNEKLFFGSGTQLSVL.

This clonotype was seen a handful of times. V and J are TRBV11-3 and TRBJ2-1; 7 bases are a match to TRBD2. Per germline, CDR1 SGHNT and CDR2 YENEEA. CDR3 length equals 14 residues. The V segment lost 3 bases and the J segment 8 bases; nucleotides outside the gene matches: 7. The CDR3: CASSFEAGEDEQFF. The DNA for the CDR3 is TGTGCCAGCAGCTTTGAGGCGGGAGAGGATGAGCAGTTCTTC.